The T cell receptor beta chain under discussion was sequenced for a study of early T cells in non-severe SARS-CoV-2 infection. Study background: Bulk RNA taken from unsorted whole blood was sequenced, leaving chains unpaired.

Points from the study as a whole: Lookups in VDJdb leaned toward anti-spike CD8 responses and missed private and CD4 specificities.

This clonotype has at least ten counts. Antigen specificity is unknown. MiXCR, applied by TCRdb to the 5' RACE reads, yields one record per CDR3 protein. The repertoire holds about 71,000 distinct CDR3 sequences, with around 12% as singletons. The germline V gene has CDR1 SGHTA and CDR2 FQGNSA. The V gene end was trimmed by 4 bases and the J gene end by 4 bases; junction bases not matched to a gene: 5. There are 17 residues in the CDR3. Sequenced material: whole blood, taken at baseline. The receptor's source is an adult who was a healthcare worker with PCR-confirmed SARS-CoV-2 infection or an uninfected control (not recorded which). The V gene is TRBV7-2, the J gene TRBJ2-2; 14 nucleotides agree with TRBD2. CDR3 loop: CASSWRTSGGLTGELFF. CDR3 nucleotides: TGTGCCAGCAGCTGGCGGACTAGCGGGGGGCTCACCGGGGAGCTGTTTTTT. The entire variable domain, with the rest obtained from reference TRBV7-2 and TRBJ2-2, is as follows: GAGVSQSPSNKVTEKGKDVELRCDPISGHTALYWYRQSLGQGLEFLIYFQGNSAPDKSGLPSDRFSAERTGGSVSTLTIQRTQQEDSAVYLCASSWRTSGGLTGELFFGEGSRLTVL.